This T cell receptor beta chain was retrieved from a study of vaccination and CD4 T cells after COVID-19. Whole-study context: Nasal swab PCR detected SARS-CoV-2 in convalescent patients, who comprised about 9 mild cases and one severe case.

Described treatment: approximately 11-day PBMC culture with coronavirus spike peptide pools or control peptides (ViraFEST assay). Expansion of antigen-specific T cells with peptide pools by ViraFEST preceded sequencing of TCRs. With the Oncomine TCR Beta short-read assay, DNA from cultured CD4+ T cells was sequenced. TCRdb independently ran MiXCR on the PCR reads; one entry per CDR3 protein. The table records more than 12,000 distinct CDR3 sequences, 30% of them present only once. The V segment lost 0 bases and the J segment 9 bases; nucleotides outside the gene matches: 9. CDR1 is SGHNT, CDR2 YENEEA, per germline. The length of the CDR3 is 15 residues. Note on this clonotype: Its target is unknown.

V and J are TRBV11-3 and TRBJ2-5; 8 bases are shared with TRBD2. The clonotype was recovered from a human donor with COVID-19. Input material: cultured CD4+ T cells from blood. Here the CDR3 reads CASSLDSVGSGAQYF. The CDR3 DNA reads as TGTGCCAGCAGCTTAGATTCTGTTGGTAGCGGGGCCCAGTACTTC.